The 5 T cell receptor beta chains listed next were all sequenced from one sample in a study of T-cell reconstitution after alpha-beta-depleted transplantation in children. For TCRbeta, the library was prepared with unique molecular identifiers. Using its own MiXCR run on the PCR reads, TCRdb lists one record per CDR3 protein. The sample carries some 300,000 distinct CDR3 sequences, about a tenth recorded once. The material was PBMCs, obtained before TCRalphabeta/CD19-depleted stem cell transplant. The receptors were gathered from a boy in the first two years of life with acute myeloid leukemia, due to receive a stem cell transplant.

Comment on this clonotype: One junction end disagrees with the germline gene, perhaps due to a read error. The chain combines TRBV5-1 with TRBJ1-1, with D perhaps matching TRBD1 (5 bases). There are 14 residues in the CDR3. Germline loops: CDR1 SGHRS, CDR2 YFSETQ. CDR3 in amino acids: CTSNGQGGGTEAFF. In nucleotides, the CDR3 is TGCACCAGCAACGGACAAGGAGGAGGCACTGAAGCTTTCTTT.

This clonotype appeared many times. The CDR3 loop is CASTRRGAKDYGYTF. CDR3 in DNA: TGTGCCAGCACTCGGAGGGGGGCGAAGGACTATGGCTACACCTTC. The V call is TRBV3-1, the J call TRBJ1-2, with D possibly being TRBD1 (6 bases). Germline CDR1 and CDR2: LGHDT and YNNKEL (reference sequence). V shed 7 bases and J shed 3 bases, with 18 bases lying between them. The CDR3 consists of 15 residues.

This clonotype has more than one count but fewer than ten. The rearrangement uses TRBV15 and TRBJ2-5; D might be TRBD2 (6 bases). The CDR3 loop spans 14 amino acids. Per germline, CDR1 LNHNV and CDR2 YYDKDF (reference sequence). The V gene lost 3 bases and the J gene lost 5 bases, with 13 bases spanning the gap. CDR3 amino acids: CATSSPGGWETQYF. CDR3 bases: TGTGCCACCAGCAGCCCTGGAGGGTGGGAGACCCAGTACTTC.

In its sample, this clonotype was seen many times. The rearrangement links TRBV29-1 to TRBJ2-5; D might be TRBD2 (5 bases). The CDR3 is 14 residues long. The ends were cut back, 0 bases at V and 5 bases at J, with 13 bases in the middle. The germline gives CDR1 SQVTM, CDR2 ANQGSEA. The CDR3 region is CSVEDARARETQYF. CDR3 DNA: TGCAGCGTTGAAGATGCGAGGGCGAGGGAGACCCAGTACTTC.

The V gene is TRBV30, the J gene TRBJ2-7; the D gene is possibly TRBD1 (5 bases). This CDR3 comprises 13 residues. The V gene lost 8 bases and the J gene lost 3 bases, with 17 bases spanning the gap. Germline loops: CDR1 GTSNPN, CDR2 SVGIG (reference sequence). This chain's CDR3 is CARLGQGGYEQYF. CDR3 nucleotides: TGTGCCCGGCTAGGTCAGGGTGGCTACGAGCAGTACTTC.